A single sample gave rise to the 5 T cell receptor beta chains below, sequenced in a study of blood T cell repertoires in COVID-19. Here immunoSEQ multiplex PCR was the method, and the copy in TCRdb shows in-frame clones only, minus some. The repertoire holds 150,000 to 200,000 clones, about 80% seen once, with about 26% in the top ten. The specimen was peripheral blood. These receptors came from a woman aged 70-85 years with acute or convalescent COVID-19.

This chain connects TRBV6-5 to TRBJ2-1; 10 positions agree with TRBD2. The germline V gene has CDR1 MNHEY and CDR2 SVGAGI. This CDR3 contains 14 residues. Trimming cost V 6 bases and J 9 bases; bases outside gene matches: 8. The CDR3 region is CASSLLAGASEQFF. In DNA form, the CDR3 reads TGTGCCAGCAGCCTTCTAGCGGGAGCGTCTGAGCAGTTCTTC.

The DNA of the CDR3 is TGTGCCAGCAGGGAGGCACTACGCGAGCAGTACTTC. Its protein is CASREALREQYF. V and J are TRBV2 and TRBJ2-7; tentative D call: TRBD2 (5 bases). The germline CDR1 and CDR2 sequences are SNHLY and FYNNEI. The CDR3 extends over 12 amino acids. Deletions cut 6 bases from V and 6 bases from J, with 12 bases between.

This clone was observed once. The chain joins TRBV3-1 (or the pseudogene TRBV3-2) to TRBJ1-4; no definite D call. V was pared by 1 base and J by 0 bases, with 6 bases between. The germline gives CDR1 LGHDT, CDR2 YNNKEL (reference sequence). The CDR3 consists of 15 residues. The CDR3, as DNA: TGTGCCAGCAGCCAAGTGCGGGCAACTAATGAAAAACTGTTTTTT. It is translated as CASSQVRATNEKLFF.

This chain connects TRBV7-3 to TRBJ2-5; the match to TRBD1 covers 7 bases. V lost 5 bases and J lost 5; bases outside the gene matches: 14. CDR3 length: 16 residues. Germline V gene lookup returns CDR1 SGHTA and CDR2 FQGTGA. CDR3 DNA sequence: TGTGCCAGCAGCCCCGGCCTGAACAGGGGCCACGAGACCCAGTACTTC. Its protein product is CASSPGLNRGHETQYF.

The CDR3 protein is CASSESSIDPQYF. The DNA of the CDR3 is TGCGCCAGCAGTGAGTCGAGTATTGATCCGCAGTATTTT. J is TRBJ2-3 and V is TRBV10-1; no clear D. The CDR3 is made up of 13 amino acids. V lost 0 bases, J lost 10 bases, and 11 bases lay in between. CDR1 and CDR2 (germline): WNHNN, SYGVQD (reference sequence).